This entry describes one T cell receptor (beta chain). Its antigen is still unknown. This sample is part of a study of post-analysis software for immune sequencing data. Whole-study context: Included courses were relapsing-remitting and secondary progressive multiple sclerosis; progressive-relapsing multiple sclerosis was also included.

After removal of 6 bases from V and 5 bases from J, the junction contained 7 bases not matched to a gene. The CDR3 contains 15 residues. CDR1 and CDR2 (germline): DFQATT, SNEGSKA (reference sequence). Every TCR beta cDNA library bore unique molecular identifiers. A population of about 0.9 to 10 million T cells gave rise to a few hundred thousand cDNA molecules. MiXCR was run by TCRdb on the PCR reads, yielding one entry per CDR3 protein. The sample has more than 450,000 distinct CDR3 sequences; approximately 34% are singletons. Study results and caveats: Normalized Chao1 diversity was significantly lower in multiple sclerosis patients than in controls. Higher frequency in patients than in controls was seen for about five TRBV segments, with TRBV5-6, TRBV5-1 and TRBV20-1 among them.

Sequenced sample: blood. The receptor's source is a girl aged 2 to 17 with multiple sclerosis. The rearrangement joins TRBV20-1 to TRBJ2-5; 15 bases agree with TRBD2. The CDR3 protein is CSAPRTSGGGETQYF. DNA of the CDR3: TGCAGTGCCCCCCGGACTAGCGGGGGGGGTGAGACCCAGTACTTC.